This T cell receptor beta chain is from a study of blood T cell repertoires in COVID-19. Overall study: From T cells, B-cell-depleted T cells, or PBMCs came the material, which was cDNA or gDNA.

In its sample, this clone was seen a few times. The method was immunoSEQ multiplex PCR; TCRdb's version includes in-frame clones alone and lacks a portion of them. The sample has approximately 170,000 clones, about 81% seen once; the top ten hold approximately 11%. Germline V gives CDR1 SQVTM, CDR2 ANQGSEA. This CDR3 comprises 12 residues. Trimming cost V 6 bases and J 4 bases, with 10 bases left between them. The source of this sequence is a man aged 60 to 75 with active or convalescent COVID-19. The sample consisted of peripheral blood. V is TRBV29-1 and J is TRBJ1-5; D gene uncertain. The CDR3 DNA is TGCAGCGTCCAGGAGGGAAATCAGCCCCAGCATTTT. This sequence encodes CSVQEGNQPQHF.